This T cell receptor (beta chain) emerged from a study of blood T cell repertoires in COVID-19. This clone appeared a few times. In germline, CDR1 is MGHRA, CDR2 YSYEKL. The CDR3 runs to 15 residues. V lost 0 bases and J lost 0, with 3 bases in between. Assay used: immunoSEQ multiplex PCR; TCRdb lists only in-frame clones, some missing. The sample includes over 150,000 clones, approximately 80% of them seen just once. Sequencing was done on a sample of peripheral blood. This clonotype was sampled from a man between 60 and 75 years old with acute or convalescent COVID-19. The rearrangement uses TRBV4-1 and TRBJ1-6; no clear D gene. Written as DNA, the CDR3 is TGCGCCAGCAGCCAAGAATACTCCTATAATTCACCCCTCCACTTT. This translates into CASSQEYSYNSPLHF.